This T cell receptor beta chain was recovered during a study of identical twins. Study results and limitations: In zero-insertion analyses, partial confounding could arise from invariant MAIT and iNKT cells. The study drew conclusions from cross-sectional statistical analysis, not from following the same donors.

TCRdb recomputed calls from the 5' RACE reads with MiXCR, one row per CDR3 protein. The repertoire consists of roughly 690,000 distinct CDR3 sequences, with 5.5% to 6.5% occurring once and the leading ten covering around 1.9%. Everyone who donated was a healthy Caucasian. This clonotype was recorded many times. Its antigen is undetermined. The sequence was obtained from a man younger than 35 in good health. Sequencing was performed on naive T cells sorted from blood.

The DNA of the CDR3 is TGTGCCAGCAGCTTACTGGGCGCGCAGGGGGGGAATGAGCAGTTCTTC. It encodes CASSLLGAQGGNEQFF. The chain couples TRBV7-8 to TRBJ2-1, with D perhaps being TRBD1 or TRBD2 (7 bases each). Looked up from germline, CDR1 is SGHVS and CDR2 is FQNEAQ. The ends were cut back, 2 bases at V and 7 bases at J, with 18 bases in the middle. The length of the CDR3 is 16 residues.